The 32 T cell receptor beta chains below all came from one sample that was sequenced in a study of T cell responses to AZD1222 COVID-19 vaccine. The assay was immunoSEQ multiplex PCR, and TCRdb's table has in-frame clones only and misses some. The sample consists of more than 50,000 clones, approximately 82% of them appearing once. The sequencing here drew on peripheral blood, taken on day 0 of AZD1222 vaccination. The receptors come from an adult in good health.

CDR3 sequence reads: CATQGYSNTGELFF. The DNA for the CDR3 is TGTGCCACCCAGGGGTATTCGAACACCGGGGAGCTGTTTTTT. The chain couples TRBV24-1 to TRBJ2-2; D perhaps matches TRBD1 (6 bases). This CDR3 has 14 amino acids. CDR1 and CDR2 from the germline V gene are KGHDR and SFDVKD. V lost 9 bases, J lost 0 bases, and 10 bases lay in between.

Regarding this clone: The same CDR3 can be traced to other DNA sequences in this sample. This chain uses TRBV7-3 with TRBJ2-2; D may be TRBD1 (6 bases). This CDR3 region has 14 residues. Deletions cut 3 bases from V and 2 bases from J, with 7 bases between. Looked up from germline, CDR1 is SGHTA and CDR2 is FQGTGA. CDR3: CASSFGTNTGELFF. The CDR3 DNA reads as TGTGCCAGCAGCTTTGGGACAAACACCGGGGAGCTGTTTTTT.

The gene calls are TRBV19 and TRBJ1-2, with 7 bases identical to TRBD1. The germline V gene has CDR1 LNHDA and CDR2 SQIVND (reference sequence). The CDR3 covers 15 residues. Trimming cost V 10 bases and J 4 bases; bases outside gene matches: 15. CDR3 DNA: TGTGCCATCCAGGACAGGATCTCTGGAAGCTATGGCTACACCTTC. Its translation: CAIQDRISGSYGYTF.

This clone was counted once. The chain couples TRBV6-5 to TRBJ1-3; 7 bases map to TRBD1. Germline V CDR1 and CDR2: MNHEY, SVGAGI. The CDR3 sequence is 15 residues long. Trimming took 8 bases from V and 4 from J; bases not matched to a gene: 11. CDR3 nucleotide sequence: TGTGCCAGCTCGCAAGCAGGGGGTATGGGAAACACCATATATTTT. This translates into CASSQAGGMGNTIYF.

This chain links TRBV5-1 with TRBJ2-3; 10 bases line up with TRBD2. Trimming cost V 0 bases and J 5 bases; bases outside gene matches: 6. Germline V gene sequence: CDR1 SGHRS, CDR2 YFSETQ. The CDR3 loop spans 16 amino acids. CDR3: CASSLGLAGLQDTQYF. The CDR3 region has the DNA TGCGCCAGCAGCTTGGGACTAGCGGGTCTGCAAGATACGCAGTATTTT.

V and J are TRBV4-2 and TRBJ1-5; D remains unclear. CDR1 LGHNA and CDR2 YNFKEQ come from the germline V gene. Trimming removed 0 bases from V and 1 base from J, with 7 bases in between. The CDR3 sequence is 15 residues long. CDR3 in amino acids: CASSQDGQSNQPQHF. CDR3 bases: TGTGCCAGCAGCCAAGATGGGCAAAGCAATCAGCCCCAGCATTTT.

The chain joins TRBV5-1 to TRBJ1-1; 7 nucleotides line up with TRBD1. V shed 2 bases, J shed 0 bases, and the junction held 10 bases outside the gene matches. Germline loops: CDR1 SGHRS, CDR2 YFSETQ. This CDR3 is built from 17 residues. CDR3 in amino acids: CASSFGQARLMNTEAFF. The CDR3 DNA sequence: TGCGCCAGCAGCTTCGGACAGGCCCGCCTCATGAACACTGAAGCTTTCTTT.

The V call is TRBV6-6, the J call TRBJ2-5; D not certain. Trimming stripped 6 bases from V and 5 bases from J, with 7 bases between. The CDR3 runs to 11 residues. CDR1 is MNHNY, CDR2 SVGAGI, per germline (reference sequence). In DNA, the CDR3 is TGTGCCAGCAGCCTACTTGAGACCCAGTACTTC. Translation gives CASSLLETQYF.

The rearrangement uses TRBV7-9 and TRBJ2-3; tentative D call: TRBD2 (6 bases). The length of the CDR3 is 15 residues. Per germline, CDR1 SEHNR and CDR2 FQNEAQ (reference sequence). The V end lost 4 bases, the J end lost 4 bases, and 15 bases lay between the germline ends. The CDR3 region is CASSSLTRIADTQYF. As DNA, the CDR3 is TGTGCCAGCAGCTCCCTGACTAGAATAGCAGATACGCAGTATTTT.

This clone was detected only a few times. J is TRBJ2-5 and V is TRBV21-1; TRBD2 is the table's D call, not checked against the DNA. TRBV21-1 is termed a pseudogene. The CDR3 totals 17 residues. The CDR3 reads CASSKEKTSGLQETQYF. As DNA, the CDR3 is TGTGCCAGCAGCAAAGAGAAGACTAGCGGGTTACAAGAGACCCAGTACTTC.

J is TRBJ2-3 and V is TRBV11-3, with D maybe TRBD1 (5 bases). Trimming stripped 2 bases from V and 0 bases from J, with 9 bases between. From germline, CDR1 is SGHNT and CDR2 YENEEA. The CDR3 length is 15 residues. CDR3 nucleotides: TGTGCCAGCAGCTTACCAGGGCGTAGCACAGATACGCAGTATTTT. It yields the protein CASSLPGRSTDTQYF.

The chain uses TRBV15 and TRBJ1-2; 7 nucleotides align to TRBD1. Germline V gives CDR1 LNHNV, CDR2 YYDKDF (reference sequence). Germline trimming cut 1 base from V and 3 bases from J; bases unmatched to any gene: 8. CDR3 size: 16 residues. DNA for the CDR3: TGTGCCACCAGCAGAGGATTTACAGGGGACGACTATGGCTACACCTTC. Protein product: CATSRGFTGDDYGYTF.

The V gene is TRBV3-1 (or the pseudogene TRBV3-2), the J gene TRBJ1-2; TRBD1 agrees at 12 bases. Per the germline V gene, CDR1 is LGHDT and CDR2 is YNNKEL (reference sequence). CDR3 length equals 16 residues. V shed 3 bases and J 4 bases; nucleotides not matched to a gene: 6. DNA of the CDR3: TGTGCCAGCAGCCAGGGACAGGGGGCGTTGGGCTATGGCTACACCTTC. Its protein is CASSQGQGALGYGYTF.

The genes are TRBV19 and TRBJ2-7; 12 nucleotides agree with TRBD2. This CDR3 comprises 15 residues. CDR1 is LNHDA and CDR2 is SQIVND in the germline V gene (reference sequence). Trimming at V came to 1 base and at J to 3 bases, leaving 1 base not matched to a gene. The CDR3 DNA follows: TGTGCCAGTAGTATAGTGACTAGCGGGAGCTACGAGCAGTACTTC. It is translated as CASSIVTSGSYEQYF.

The chain has TRBV6-1 and TRBJ1-6; 7 bases match TRBD1. CDR3 length: 14 amino acids. The germline V gene has CDR1 MNHNS and CDR2 SASEGT. V shed 3 bases and J 10 bases; nucleotides not matched to a gene: 6. The CDR3 loop reads CASSDRGGGSPLHF. CDR3 nucleotide sequence: TGTGCCAGCAGTGACAGGGGGGGAGGATCACCCCTCCACTTT.

The rearrangement uses TRBV7-9 and TRBJ1-1; D is possibly TRBD1 (6 bases). There are 14 residues in the CDR3. Germline values: CDR1 SEHNR, CDR2 FQNEAQ (reference sequence). V was cut by 3 bases and J by 4 bases, with 12 bases left in between. The CDR3 DNA reads as TGTGCCAGCAGCTTCAGGGGAGGTGGCACTGAAGCTTTCTTT. Its translation is CASSFRGGGTEAFF.

This chain uses TRBV2 with TRBJ1-5; D uncertain. V was clipped by 8 bases and J by 4 bases, with 12 bases between them. There are 13 residues in the CDR3. CDR1 SNHLY and CDR2 FYNNEI come from the germline V gene. The CDR3 DNA is TGTGCCAGCGGTGTGGCGGGAAATCAGCCCCAGCATTTT. Protein product: CASGVAGNQPQHF. Drawing the rest from reference TRBV2 and TRBJ1-5, the complete variable domain is EPEVTQTPSHQVTQMGQEVILRCVPISNHLYFYWYRQILGQKVEFLVSFYNNEISEKSEIFDDQFSVERPDGSNFTLKIRSTKLEDSAMYFCASGVAGNQPQHFGDGTRLSIL.

The chain recombines TRBV6-2 or TRBV6-3 with TRBJ1-5, with D hard to call. CDR3 length: 16 amino acids. The ends were cut back, 0 bases at V and 3 bases at J, with 12 bases in the middle. Germline CDR1 reads MNHEY; CDR2 reads SVGEGT. In DNA form, the CDR3 reads TGTGCCAGCAGTTACTCGTCGTGGGGTTACAATCAGCCCCAGCATTTT. This encodes CASSYSSWGYNQPQHF.

V and J are TRBV7-2 and TRBJ2-3; no clear D. The CDR3 contains 12 residues. Germline V CDR1 and CDR2: SGHTA, FQGNSA. CDR3 DNA sequence: TGTGCTACGAGATGGGAAACAGATACGCAGTATTTT. Translation gives CATRWETDTQYF.

The CDR3 DNA sequence: TGTGCCAGCAGTTACTCAACTAGCGGTTACAATGAGCAGTTCTTC. This codes for CASSYSTSGYNEQFF. The chain is built from TRBV6-5 and TRBJ2-1, with TRBD2 matching 8 bases. The junction had 2 bases not matched to a gene; V was cut back by 0 bases and J by 4 bases. The CDR3 length is 15 residues. The germline V gene has CDR1 MNHEY and CDR2 SVGAGI.

The genes are TRBV7-9 and TRBJ2-1; no firm D call. V was trimmed by 1 base and J by 5 bases, leaving 15 bases between them. This CDR3 has 16 residues. Germline lookup yields CDR1 SEHNR and CDR2 FQNEAQ (reference sequence). CDR3 protein: CASSLGGEGAHNEQFF. As DNA, the CDR3 is TGTGCCAGCAGCTTAGGTGGAGAAGGTGCCCACAATGAGCAGTTCTTC. The full variable domain, rest sourced from reference TRBV7-9 and TRBJ2-1, is DTGVSQNPRHKITKRGQNVTFRCDPISEHNRLYWYRQTLGQGPEFLTYFQNEAQLEKSRLLSDRFSAERPKGSFSTLEIQRTEQGDSAMYLCASSLGGEGAHNEQFFGPGTRLTVL.

The rearrangement links TRBV3-1 (or the pseudogene TRBV3-2) to TRBJ1-4; D is perhaps TRBD1 (5 bases). The V gene lost 0 bases and the J gene lost 3 bases, with 8 bases spanning the gap. Germline CDR1 LGHDT, CDR2 YNNKEL (reference sequence). The CDR3 loop spans 15 amino acids. The CDR3 region has the DNA TGTGCCAGCAGCCAAGACGTACAGGCTAATGAAAAACTGTTTTTT. The encoded protein is CASSQDVQANEKLFF.

This chain connects TRBV7-9 to TRBJ2-1; 12 bases are shared with TRBD2. With V trimmed by 5 bases and J by 8 bases, 7 bases remained unmatched. This CDR3 comprises 15 residues. CDR1 is SEHNR and CDR2 is FQNEAQ in the germline V gene (reference sequence). In nucleotides, the CDR3 is TGTGCCAGCAGCCCGACTAGCGGGAGTCGTGATGAGCAGTTCTTC. This sequence encodes CASSPTSGSRDEQFF. The entire variable domain, with the rest obtained from reference TRBV7-9 and TRBJ2-1, is as follows: DTGVSQNPRHKITKRGQNVTFRCDPISEHNRLYWYRQTLGQGPEFLTYFQNEAQLEKSRLLSDRFSAERPKGSFSTLEIQRTEQGDSAMYLCASSPTSGSRDEQFFGPGTRLTVL.

V and J are TRBV28 and TRBJ1-5; 7 bases are shared with TRBD1. Trimming cost V 4 bases and J 2 bases; bases outside gene matches: 2. The CDR3 spans 14 residues. Germline assignment: CDR1 MDHEN and CDR2 SYDVKM. In nucleotides, the CDR3 is TGTGCCAGCAGTTATACAGGGGGCAATCAGCCCCAGCATTTT. Translating it yields CASSYTGGNQPQHF.

The chain combines TRBV3-1 (or the pseudogene TRBV3-2) with TRBJ2-4; D uncertain. CDR1 LGHDT and CDR2 YNNKEL come from the germline V gene (reference sequence). The CDR3 totals 15 residues. Trimming stripped 1 base from V and 7 bases from J, with 14 bases between. The DNA for the CDR3 is TGTGCCAGCAGCCAAGTCGGCATCCACGGGAACATTCAGTACTTC. It encodes CASSQVGIHGNIQYF.

This chain connects TRBV19 to TRBJ2-1, with 9 bases aligning to TRBD1. The V segment lost 5 bases and the J segment 6 bases; nucleotides outside the gene matches: 14. CDR1 and CDR2 from the germline V gene are LNHDA and SQIVND (reference sequence). The length of the CDR3 is 17 residues. The CDR3 DNA reads TGTGCCAGTAGTCGGGACAGGGCATTCATCCTGTCCAATGAGCAGTTCTTC. This codes for CASSRDRAFILSNEQFF.

The rearrangement uses TRBV6-2 or TRBV6-3 and TRBJ1-2; D possibly corresponds to TRBD1 (6 bases). V was pared by 6 bases and J by 3 bases, with 17 bases between. This CDR3 has 15 residues. Germline loops: CDR1 MNHEY, CDR2 SVGEGT. Written as DNA, the CDR3 is TGTGCCAGCAGCACTCCTGGGGCAGGGGACTATGGCTACACCTTC. This encodes CASSTPGAGDYGYTF.

The J gene is TRBJ2-3, the V gene TRBV4-3; D possibly corresponds to TRBD2 (6 bases). V was clipped by 0 bases and J by 1 base, with 14 bases between them. CDR3 length equals 17 residues. CDR1 and CDR2 (germline): LGHNA, YSLEER. The CDR3 here is CASSQDRYTGGTDTQYF. The CDR3 region has the DNA TGCGCCAGCAGCCAAGATCGTTATACGGGGGGCACAGATACGCAGTATTTT.

The rearrangement links TRBV27 to TRBJ2-5; the D gene is possibly TRBD1 (5 bases). Deletions cut 5 bases from V and 5 bases from J, with 15 bases between. Germline CDR1 reads MNHEY; CDR2 reads SMNVEV (reference sequence). CDR3 length: 14 amino acids. The CDR3 sequence is CASSTGGARETQYF. In DNA, the CDR3 is TGTGCCAGCAGTACGGGTGGGGCACGCGAGACCCAGTACTTC.

The rearrangement joins TRBV9 to TRBJ2-5; the match to TRBD2 covers 12 bases. The CDR3 extends over 18 amino acids. CDR1 SGDLS and CDR2 YYNGEE come from the germline V gene. The V and J ends lost 2 bases and 3 bases, in that order; junction bases with no gene match: 11. DNA for the CDR3: TGTGCCAGCAGCGTTGGACTAGCGGGAACTATACAGGAAGAGACCCAGTACTTC. Its protein is CASSVGLAGTIQEETQYF. Full variable domain (remainder filled in from reference TRBV9 and TRBJ2-5): DSGVTQTPKHLITATGQRVTLRCSPRSGDLSVYWYQQSLDQGLQFLIQYYNGEERAKGNILERFSAQQFPDLHSELNLSSLELGDSALYFCASSVGLAGTIQEETQYFGPGTRLLVL.

The chain recombines TRBV27 with TRBJ2-1, with TRBD1 as a possible D gene (6 bases). V was clipped by 4 bases and J by 6 bases, with 10 bases between them. Germline assignment: CDR1 MNHEY and CDR2 SMNVEV (reference sequence). The CDR3 consists of 13 residues. Here the CDR3 DNA reads TGTGCCAGCAGTTCGGACAGACCCAATGAGCAGTTCTTC. Translating it yields CASSSDRPNEQFF.

The chain couples TRBV6-5 to TRBJ1-1, with 9 bases lining up with TRBD1. CDR1 is MNHEY and CDR2 is SVGAGI in the germline V gene. This CDR3 has 14 amino acids. The V segment lost 0 bases and the J segment 4 bases; nucleotides outside the gene matches: 0. As DNA, the CDR3 is TGTGCCAGCAGTTACTCGACAGGGGGCACTGAAGCTTTCTTT. Amino acids: CASSYSTGGTEAFF.